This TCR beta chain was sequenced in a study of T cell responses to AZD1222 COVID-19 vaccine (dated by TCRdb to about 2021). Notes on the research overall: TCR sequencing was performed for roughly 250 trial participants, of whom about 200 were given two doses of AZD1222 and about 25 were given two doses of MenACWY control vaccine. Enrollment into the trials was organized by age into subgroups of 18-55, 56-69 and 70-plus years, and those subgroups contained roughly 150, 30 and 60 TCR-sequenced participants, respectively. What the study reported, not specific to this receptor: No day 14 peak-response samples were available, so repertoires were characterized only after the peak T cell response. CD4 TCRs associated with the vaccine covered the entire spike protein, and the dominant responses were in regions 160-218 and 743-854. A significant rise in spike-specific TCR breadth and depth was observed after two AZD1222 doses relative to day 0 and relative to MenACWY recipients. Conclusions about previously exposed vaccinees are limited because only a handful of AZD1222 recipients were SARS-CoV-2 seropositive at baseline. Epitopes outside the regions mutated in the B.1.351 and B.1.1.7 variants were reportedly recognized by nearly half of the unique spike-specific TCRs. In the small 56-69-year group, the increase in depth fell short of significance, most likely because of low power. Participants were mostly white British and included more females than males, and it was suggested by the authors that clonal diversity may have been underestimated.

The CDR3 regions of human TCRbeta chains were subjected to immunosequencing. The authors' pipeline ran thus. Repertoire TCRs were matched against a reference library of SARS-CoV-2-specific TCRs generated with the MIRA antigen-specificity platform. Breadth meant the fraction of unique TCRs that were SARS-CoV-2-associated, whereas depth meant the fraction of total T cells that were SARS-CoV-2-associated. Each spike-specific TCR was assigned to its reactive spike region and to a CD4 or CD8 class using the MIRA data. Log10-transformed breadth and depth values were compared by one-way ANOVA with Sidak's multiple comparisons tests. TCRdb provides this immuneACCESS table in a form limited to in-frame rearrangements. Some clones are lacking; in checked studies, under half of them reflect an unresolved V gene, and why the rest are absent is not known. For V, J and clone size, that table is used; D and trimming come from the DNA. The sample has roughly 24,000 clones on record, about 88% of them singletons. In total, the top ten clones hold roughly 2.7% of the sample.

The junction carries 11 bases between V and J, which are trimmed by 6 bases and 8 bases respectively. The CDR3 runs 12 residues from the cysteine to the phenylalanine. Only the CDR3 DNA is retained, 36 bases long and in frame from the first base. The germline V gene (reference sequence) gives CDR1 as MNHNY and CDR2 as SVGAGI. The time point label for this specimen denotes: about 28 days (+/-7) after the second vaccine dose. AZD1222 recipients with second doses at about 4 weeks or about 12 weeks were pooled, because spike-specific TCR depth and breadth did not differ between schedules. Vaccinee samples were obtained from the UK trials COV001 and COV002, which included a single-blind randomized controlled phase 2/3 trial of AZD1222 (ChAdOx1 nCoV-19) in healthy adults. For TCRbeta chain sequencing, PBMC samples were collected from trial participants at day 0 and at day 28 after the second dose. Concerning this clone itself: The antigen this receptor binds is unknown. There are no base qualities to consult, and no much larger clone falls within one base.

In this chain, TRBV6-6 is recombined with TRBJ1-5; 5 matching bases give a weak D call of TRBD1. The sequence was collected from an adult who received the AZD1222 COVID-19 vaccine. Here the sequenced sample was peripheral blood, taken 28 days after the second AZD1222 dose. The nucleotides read TGTGCCAGCAGGGGACTCCGTGAGCCCCAGCATTTT. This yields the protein CASRGLREPQHF.